What follows are 24 T cell receptor beta chains derived from one specimen sequenced in a study of T cell responses to AZD1222 COVID-19 vaccine. Assay used: immunoSEQ multiplex PCR; TCRdb lists only in-frame clones, some missing. The sample carries 150,000 to 200,000 clones, approximately 94% recorded once. This specimen consisted of peripheral blood, obtained on day 0 of AZD1222 vaccination. The source is an adult in good health.

This chain connects TRBV4-1 to TRBJ1-1, with TRBD1 matching over 8 bases. The germline V gene encodes CDR1 MGHRA and CDR2 YSYEKL. Trimming removed 3 bases from V and 1 base from J; junction bases left unmatched: 1. CDR3 length: 14 residues. The CDR3 protein is CASSQGQANTEAFF. In DNA form, the CDR3 reads TGCGCCAGCAGCCAGGGACAGGCGAACACTGAAGCTTTCTTT.

The V gene is TRBV18, the J gene TRBJ2-5; TRBD2 might be the D (5 bases). Trimming cost V 4 bases and J 2 bases, with 8 bases left between them. The germline V gene encodes CDR1 KGHSH and CDR2 LQKENI. The length of the CDR3 is 13 residues. The CDR3 region is CASSQTIQETQYF. In DNA, the CDR3 is TGTGCCAGCTCACAGACTATTCAAGAGACCCAGTACTTC.

V gene TRBV3-1 (or the pseudogene TRBV3-2) combines with J gene TRBJ2-5; D remains ambiguous. V lost 1 base to trimming and J lost 5 bases, with 8 bases between them. The CDR3 is 13 amino acids. Germline CDR1 reads LGHDT; CDR2 reads YNNKEL (reference sequence). Here the CDR3 DNA reads TGTGCCAGCAGCCAAGCTAGTCGGGAGACCCAGTACTTC. Its protein is CASSQASRETQYF.

The V and J genes are TRBV6-5 and TRBJ1-4; possibly TRBD1 for D (5 bases). CDR1 and CDR2 from the germline V gene are MNHEY and SVGAGI. This CDR3 has 13 residues. Trimming pared 10 bases from V and 8 bases from J, leaving 17 bases between. CDR3 region: CAILGSGQEKLFF. CDR3 in DNA: TGTGCCATCCTAGGGTCGGGGCAGGAAAAACTGTTTTTT.

The chain recombines TRBV2 with TRBJ1-4, with D tentatively TRBD1 (5 bases). The CDR3 consists of 14 residues. Trimming pared 4 bases from V and 5 bases from J, leaving 11 bases between. Per the germline V gene, CDR1 is SNHLY and CDR2 is FYNNEI. The DNA of the CDR3 is TGTGCCAGCAGTGTAGGGACGGAGAATGAAAAACTGTTTTTT. Translating it yields CASSVGTENEKLFF.

This clone appeared a single time. Other DNA sequences in this specimen translate into the identical CDR3. The chain has TRBV18 and TRBJ1-1; a possible D gene is TRBD1 (5 bases). This CDR3 is built from 14 residues. Looked up from germline, CDR1 is KGHSH and CDR2 is LQKENI. The V end was cut by 2 bases, the J end by 1 base, with 8 bases between. The CDR3 nucleotides read TGTGCCAGCTCACCAAGGCAGGGGAACACTGAAGCTTTCTTT. Translated: CASSPRQGNTEAFF.

The chain recombines TRBV30 with TRBJ1-3; D possibly corresponds to TRBD1 (6 bases). V lost 4 bases to trimming and J lost 2 bases, with 12 bases between them. Germline CDR1 GTSNPN, CDR2 SVGIG (reference sequence). This CDR3 is built from 14 residues. CDR3 protein: CAWKITGTGNTIYF. For the CDR3, the DNA is TGTGCCTGGAAGATTACAGGGACTGGAAACACCATATATTTT.

CDR3 nucleotides: TGCGCCAGCAGCTGGGGGGACAGGGCCAAAAACATTCAGTACTTC. This translates into CASSWGDRAKNIQYF. The chain employs TRBV5-1 and TRBJ2-4, with 8 positions matching TRBD1. Germline-derived CDR1 and CDR2 are SGHRS and YFSETQ. This CDR3 is 15 amino acids long. V lost 3 bases and J lost 1; bases outside the gene matches: 3.

This clone was observed once. This rearrangement joins TRBV19 to TRBJ2-7; 10 nucleotides agree with TRBD2. Germline CDR1 is LNHDA and CDR2 is SQIVND (reference sequence). The trim removed 5 bases at V and 3 bases at J, leaving 7 bases unmatched. CDR3 size: 15 residues. In nucleotides, the CDR3 is TGTGCCAGTAGTGGGGCTAGCGGGAGTATCTACGAGCAGTACTTC. Its protein is CASSGASGSIYEQYF.

V is TRBV21-1 and J is TRBJ2-7; the table's TRBD2 call for D was not verified on the DNA. TRBV21-1 is labeled a pseudogene. There are 16 residues in the CDR3. This CDR3 is CASSKGSWLAGGEQYF. In DNA, the CDR3 is TGTGCCAGCAGCAAAGGTTCTTGGCTAGCGGGGGGGGAGCAGTACTTC.

V usage is TRBV5-1 and J usage is TRBJ2-5; 7 bases map to TRBD1. The V gene end was trimmed by 7 bases and the J gene end by 5 bases; junction bases not matched to a gene: 5. Looked up from germline, CDR1 is SGHRS and CDR2 is YFSETQ. This CDR3 region has 12 residues. The DNA for the CDR3 is TGCGCCAGCGGCGCACAGGGGGAGACCCAGTACTTC. Its translation is CASGAQGETQYF.

The chain recombines TRBV6-6 with TRBJ2-7; 7 bases fit TRBD1. V shed 6 bases and J 7 bases; nucleotides not matched to a gene: 12. CDR3 length: 14 amino acids. Germline V gives CDR1 MNHNY, CDR2 SVGAGI (reference sequence). CDR3 sequence (DNA): TGTGCCAGCAGGCAGGGGGTTGGGTCGAGAGAGCAGTACTTC. Encoded protein: CASRQGVGSREQYF.

The rearrangement joins TRBV5-1 to TRBJ1-2, with D perhaps matching TRBD1 (6 bases). The CDR3 covers 15 residues. CDR1 and CDR2 from the germline V gene are SGHRS and YFSETQ. The V end lost 0 bases, the J end lost 1 base, and 10 bases lay between the germline ends. The CDR3 region has the DNA TGCGCCAGCAGCTTGGGTAACAGGGATAACTATGGCTACACCTTC. Residues: CASSLGNRDNYGYTF.

This chain uses TRBV7-9 with TRBJ1-2; D may be TRBD1 (5 bases). CDR3 length equals 12 residues. Trimming cost V 7 bases and J 8 bases, with 14 bases left between them. Germline assignment: CDR1 SEHNR and CDR2 FQNEAQ (reference sequence). The CDR3 nucleotides read TGTGCCAGCACCCGGGGCGCGGGGGGCTACACCTTC. Protein product: CASTRGAGGYTF.

The V and J genes are TRBV3-1 (or the pseudogene TRBV3-2) and TRBJ2-5, with TRBD1 identical over 10 bases. V trimming: 6 bases; J trimming: 1 base; junction bases outside the gene matches: 5. This CDR3 spans 15 amino acids. The germline V gene encodes CDR1 LGHDT and CDR2 YNNKEL (reference sequence). CDR3 residues: CASRPGQGFQETQYF. The CDR3 bases are TGTGCCAGCAGGCCGGGACAGGGGTTCCAAGAGACCCAGTACTTC.

The rearrangement uses TRBV27 and TRBJ1-2; D ambiguous. V lost 7 bases, J lost 8 bases, and 23 bases lay in between. The CDR3 is 15 residues long. CDR1 MNHEY and CDR2 SMNVEV come from the germline V gene (reference sequence). CDR3 loop: CASTTFRGPLRGYTF. The CDR3 region has the DNA TGTGCCAGCACCACTTTCCGTGGACCTCTAAGGGGCTACACCTTC.

This chain connects TRBV28 to TRBJ2-2, with TRBD2 matching over 7 bases. J lost 7 bases, V lost 3 bases, and 8 bases had no gene match. This CDR3 contains 15 residues. Germline V gives CDR1 MDHEN, CDR2 SYDVKM. The CDR3 nucleotides are TGTGCCAGCAGTTTCTCCGGGAGGTTGATCGGGGAGCTGTTTTTT. Protein sequence: CASSFSGRLIGELFF.

The V call is TRBV7-2, the J call TRBJ2-1; 8 bases match TRBD2. The V segment lost 5 bases and the J segment 2 bases; nucleotides outside the gene matches: 8. Looked up from germline, CDR1 is SGHTA and CDR2 is FQGNSA. The CDR3 runs to 16 residues. The CDR3 reads CASSGLAEIAYNEQFF. CDR3 nucleotide sequence: TGTGCCAGCAGCGGACTAGCCGAGATCGCCTACAATGAGCAGTTCTTC.

The rearrangement links TRBV6-1 to TRBJ1-2, with no clear D. Trimming shortened V by 2 bases and J by 4 bases, and 17 bases separated the two germline ends. The germline V gene encodes CDR1 MNHNS and CDR2 SASEGT. The CDR3 has 16 residues. The DNA of the CDR3 is TGTGCCAGCAGTGAAATAAGAGGAAGACCCCTCTATGGCTACACCTTC. Amino acids: CASSEIRGRPLYGYTF.

The V call is TRBV2, the J call TRBJ1-6; D perhaps matches TRBD1 (5 bases). V lost 6 bases to trimming and J lost 6 bases, with 12 bases between them. CDR3 size: 14 residues. The germline V gene encodes CDR1 SNHLY and CDR2 FYNNEI. The CDR3 nucleotides are TGTGCCAGCAGGAAACAGGAGATTAATTCACCCCTCCACTTT. Its protein is CASRKQEINSPLHF.

The V gene is TRBV7-9, the J gene TRBJ2-3, with TRBD1 matching 12 bases. This CDR3 is 18 amino acids long. V lost 7 bases to trimming and J lost 4 bases; unmatched junction nucleotides: 15. Per the germline V gene, CDR1 is SEHNR and CDR2 is FQNEAQ (reference sequence). The chain's CDR3 is CASTLRDRGPDSPDTQYF. The CDR3 nucleotides read TGTGCCAGCACCCTGAGGGACAGGGGGCCAGATAGCCCAGATACGCAGTATTTT.

The V and J genes are TRBV11-2 and TRBJ2-7; the D gene is possibly TRBD2 (7 bases). Trimming stripped 1 base from V and 2 bases from J, with 18 bases between. This CDR3 is 17 amino acids long. CDR1 and CDR2 (germline): SGHAT, FQNNGV. In DNA form, the CDR3 reads TGTGCCAGCAGCTTAGGATGGGGGGGCCGAAGCGCCTACGAGCAGTACTTC. This codes for CASSLGWGGRSAYEQYF.

This sequence joins TRBV11-2 and TRBJ2-7; D remains unclear. The CDR3 length is 13 residues. From germline, CDR1 is SGHAT and CDR2 FQNNGV. Between the trimmed V and J ends, which lost 5 bases and 2 bases, there was a span of 10 bases. This CDR3 reads CASSMTQTYEQYF. The CDR3 DNA reads as TGTGCCAGCAGCATGACCCAAACCTACGAGCAGTACTTC.

The J gene is TRBJ1-2, the V gene TRBV29-1; D is undetermined. This CDR3 has 13 residues. V was trimmed by 7 bases and J by 8 bases, leaving 20 bases between them. Germline lookup yields CDR1 SQVTM and CDR2 ANQGSEA. The CDR3 is CSAFVRESDGYTF. CDR3 nucleotides: TGCAGCGCCTTTGTCCGGGAAAGCGACGGCTACACCTTC.